These 16 T cell receptor beta chains share one sample of origin, sequenced in a study of cytomegalovirus exposure and HLA in healthy donors. PCR used 60 Vbeta primers and 13 Jbeta primers. Assay: immunoSEQ multiplex PCR; the TCRdb copy retains only in-frame clones and omits some. Here the sample spans around 170,000 clones, less than 90% being singletons. The sequenced sample consisted of PBMCs. These receptors originate from a girl aged 10 to 17 in good health and CMV-seropositive.

The chain employs TRBV7-9 and TRBJ2-7; TRBD1 agrees at 10 bases. Germline V gene lookup returns CDR1 SEHNR and CDR2 FQNEAQ (reference sequence). V was clipped by 3 bases and J by 3 bases; unmatched bases: 8. CDR3 length: 16 residues. CDR3 protein: CASSFGRDRGHYEQYF. CDR3 nucleotide sequence: TGTGCCAGCAGCTTTGGTAGGGACAGGGGACACTACGAGCAGTACTTC.

The chain couples TRBV29-1 to TRBJ2-7, with a tentative D call TRBD2 (7 bases). The CDR3 runs 13 residues. CDR1 and CDR2 (germline): SQVTM, ANQGSEA. The CDR3 protein is CSYFGGPSYEQYF. The CDR3, as DNA: TGCAGTTATTTCGGGGGGCCCTCCTACGAGCAGTACTTC.

J is TRBJ2-1 and V is TRBV5-4; weak D call: TRBD1 (5 bases). The CDR3 covers 15 residues. Germline CDR1 and CDR2: SGHNT and YYREEE (reference sequence). V lost 6 bases, J lost 5 bases, and 18 bases lay in between. CDR3 protein: CASTRAGRINNEQFF. In DNA, the CDR3 is TGTGCCAGCACTCGGGCAGGGCGGATTAACAATGAGCAGTTCTTC.

The J gene is TRBJ1-1, the V gene TRBV10-3; maybe TRBD1 (6 bases). V lost 7 bases, J lost 4 bases, and 16 bases lay in between. The CDR3 has 14 residues. Germline V lookup: CDR1 ENHRY, CDR2 SYGVKD. CDR3 loop: CAINGRGVGTEAFF. CDR3 DNA: TGTGCCATCAATGGGAGGGGGGTAGGCACTGAAGCTTTCTTT.

The chain uses TRBV5-1 and TRBJ1-5; 11 bases align to TRBD1. Germline lookup yields CDR1 SGHRS and CDR2 YFSETQ. This CDR3 has 17 residues. V shed 0 bases, J shed 1 base, and the junction held 3 bases outside the gene matches. As DNA, the CDR3 is TGCGCCAGCAGCTTGGGCGGGACAGGGGGAAGCAATCAGCCCCAGCATTTT. The encoded protein is CASSLGGTGGSNQPQHF.

V gene TRBV5-6 combines with J gene TRBJ2-2; D perhaps matches TRBD2 (6 bases). Per germline, CDR1 SGHDT and CDR2 YYEEEE. This CDR3 comprises 16 residues. Trimming cost V 5 bases and J 4 bases, with 18 bases left between them. The CDR3 region has the DNA TGTGCCAGCAGAGCGTTCGGGGGAGCGGGCACCGGGGAGCTGTTTTTT. Translating gives CASRAFGGAGTGELFF.

In this sample, this clone turned up a few times. This chain uses TRBV5-1 with TRBJ2-1; 7 bases match TRBD1. V trimming: 4 bases; J trimming: 4 bases; junction bases outside the gene matches: 8. Looked up from germline, CDR1 is SGHRS and CDR2 is YFSETQ. The CDR3 is 15 residues long. The CDR3 nucleotides read TGCGCCAGCAGCGACGACAGGGTCCTATACAATGAGCAGTTCTTC. Protein: CASSDDRVLYNEQFF.

The gene calls are TRBV6-5 and TRBJ2-7; D is possibly TRBD2 (6 bases). Germline V gene sequence: CDR1 MNHEY, CDR2 SVGAGI. Trimming stripped 3 bases from V and 2 bases from J, with 14 bases between. This CDR3 has 15 amino acids. CDR3 sequence: CASSYGTSGTYEQYF. CDR3 bases: TGTGCCAGCAGTTATGGGACTTCAGGAACCTACGAGCAGTACTTC.

This clone was detected a few times. The chain couples TRBV6-5 to TRBJ1-2, with 9 bases that match TRBD1. Germline CDR1 MNHEY, CDR2 SVGAGI. Unmatched junction bases numbered 6, after V lost 0 bases and J lost 10 bases. The CDR3 is made up of 14 amino acids. As DNA, the CDR3 is TGTGCCAGCAGTTACTCCGGACAGGGGACCGTCTACACCTTC. Protein: CASSYSGQGTVYTF.

The chain couples TRBV7-2 to TRBJ1-5; perhaps TRBD1 as D (5 bases). Germline V gene data show CDR1 as SGHTA and CDR2 as FQGNSA. This CDR3 comprises 15 residues. Trimming cost V 1 base and J 4 bases, with 11 bases left between them. In DNA form, the CDR3 reads TGTGCCAGCAGCTTAGAGTTGGGGGGTAATCAGCCCCAGCATTTT. Amino acid sequence: CASSLELGGNQPQHF.

This chain joins TRBV6-1 and TRBJ2-6; D is possibly TRBD2 (5 bases). This CDR3 is built from 14 residues. Looked up from germline, CDR1 is MNHNS and CDR2 is SASEGT. V was cut by 5 bases and J by 3 bases, with 8 bases left in between. The CDR3 is CASSREGGANVLTF. DNA for the CDR3: TGTGCCAGCAGTCGGGAAGGTGGGGCCAACGTCCTGACTTTC.

In DNA form, the CDR3 reads TGCGCCAGCAGCATGGGGCAGGGGGCATACGAGCAGTACTTC. Translation gives CASSMGQGAYEQYF. The rearrangement uses TRBV4-1 and TRBJ2-7, with 8 bases lining up with TRBD1. The ends lost 5 bases at V and 4 bases at J; junction bases unmatched: 7. The length of the CDR3 is 14 residues. CDR1 is MGHRA and CDR2 is YSYEKL in the germline V gene.

The chain employs TRBV4-2 and TRBJ2-3; D possibly corresponds to TRBD2 (5 bases). The germline V and J ends were trimmed by 0 bases and 2 bases, with 12 bases remaining between them. Germline-derived CDR1 and CDR2 are LGHNA and YNFKEQ. CDR3 length: 16 amino acids. This chain's CDR3 is CASSQDGHSATDTQYF. The CDR3 coding sequence is TGTGCCAGCAGCCAAGATGGTCATAGCGCCACAGATACGCAGTATTTT.

This chain joins TRBV19 and TRBJ2-7; D remains ambiguous. V gave up 1 base and J gave up 1 base, with 8 bases separating them. CDR1 and CDR2 (germline): LNHDA, SQIVND (reference sequence). CDR3 length: 14 amino acids. CDR3 sequence (DNA): TGTGCCAGTAGTATAGCGGAGAGATCCTACGAGCAGTACTTC. As protein: CASSIAERSYEQYF.

The chain employs TRBV19 and TRBJ2-1; no clear D gene. The CDR3 spans 10 residues. V was cut by 8 bases and J by 5 bases, with 4 bases left in between. Germline V CDR1 and CDR2: LNHDA, SQIVND (reference sequence). CDR3 in amino acids: CASRDNEQFF. The CDR3 DNA reads TGTGCCAGTCGAGACAATGAGCAGTTCTTC.

This clone was counted once. The chain has TRBV9 and TRBJ2-3; no reliable D call. Germline V gene sequence: CDR1 SGDLS, CDR2 YYNGEE. Trimming took off 3 bases at V and 6 bases at J, with 11 bases between the two ends. This CDR3 has 13 residues. CDR3 bases: TGTGCCAGCAGCGGTCGACTTTCGGATACGCAGTATTTT. Its translation is CASSGRLSDTQYF.